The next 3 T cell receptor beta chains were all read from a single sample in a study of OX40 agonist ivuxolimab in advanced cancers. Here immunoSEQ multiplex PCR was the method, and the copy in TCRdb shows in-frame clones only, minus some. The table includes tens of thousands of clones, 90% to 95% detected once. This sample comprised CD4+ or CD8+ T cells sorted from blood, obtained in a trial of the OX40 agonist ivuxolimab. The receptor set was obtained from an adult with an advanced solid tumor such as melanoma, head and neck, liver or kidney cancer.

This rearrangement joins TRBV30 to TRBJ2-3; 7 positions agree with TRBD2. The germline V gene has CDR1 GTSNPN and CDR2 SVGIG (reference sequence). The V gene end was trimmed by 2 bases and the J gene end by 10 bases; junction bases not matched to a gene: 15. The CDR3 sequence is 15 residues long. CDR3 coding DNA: TGTGCCTGGAGTACGGCGGGACTAACCGTATCTTCGCAGTATTTT. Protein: CAWSTAGLTVSSQYF. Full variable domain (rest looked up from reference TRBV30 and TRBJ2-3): SQTIHQWPATLVQPVGSPLSLECTVEGTSNPNLYWYRQAAGRGLQLLFYSVGIGQISSEVPQNLSASRPQDRQFILSSKKLLLSDSGFYLCAWSTAGLTVSSQYFGPGTRLTVL.

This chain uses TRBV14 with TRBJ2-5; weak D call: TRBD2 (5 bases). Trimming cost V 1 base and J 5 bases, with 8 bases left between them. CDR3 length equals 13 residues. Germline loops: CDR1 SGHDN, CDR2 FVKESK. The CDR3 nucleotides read TGTGCCAGCAGCCAAGGAGGGTTGGAGACCCAGTACTTC. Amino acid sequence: CASSQGGLETQYF.

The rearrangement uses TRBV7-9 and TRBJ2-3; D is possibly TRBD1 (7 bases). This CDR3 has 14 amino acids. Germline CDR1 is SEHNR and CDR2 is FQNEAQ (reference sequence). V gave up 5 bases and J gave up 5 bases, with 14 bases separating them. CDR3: CASSTRQGGDTQYF. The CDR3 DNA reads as TGTGCCAGCAGCACACGACAGGGAGGAGATACGCAGTATTTT. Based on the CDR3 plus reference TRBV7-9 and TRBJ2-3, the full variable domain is DTGVSQNPRHKITKRGQNVTFRCDPISEHNRLYWYRQTLGQGPEFLTYFQNEAQLEKSRLLSDRFSAERPKGSFSTLEIQRTEQGDSAMYLCASSTRQGGDTQYFGPGTRLTVL.